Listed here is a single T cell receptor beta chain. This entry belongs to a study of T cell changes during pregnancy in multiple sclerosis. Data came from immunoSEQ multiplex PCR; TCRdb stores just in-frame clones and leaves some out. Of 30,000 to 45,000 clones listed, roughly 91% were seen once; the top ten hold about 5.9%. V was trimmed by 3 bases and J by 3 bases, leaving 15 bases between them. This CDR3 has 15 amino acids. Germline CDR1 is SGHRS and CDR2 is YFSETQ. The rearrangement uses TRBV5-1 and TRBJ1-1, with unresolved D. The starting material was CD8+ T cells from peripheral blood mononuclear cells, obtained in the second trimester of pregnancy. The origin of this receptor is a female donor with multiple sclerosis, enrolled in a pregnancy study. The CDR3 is CASSSTDGWDTEAFF. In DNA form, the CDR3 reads TGCGCCAGCAGCTCAACAGACGGATGGGACACTGAAGCTTTCTTT.